Below, one T cell receptor (beta chain) is given with its context. The CDR3 has 13 residues. The V end lost 2 bases, the J end lost 5 bases, and 9 bases lay between the germline ends. The germline gives CDR1 SEHNR, CDR2 FQNEAQ (reference sequence). These data originate in a study of blood T cell repertoires in COVID-19. The repertoire was sequenced with immunoSEQ multiplex PCR; TCRdb's copy has only in-frame clones and lacks some. Found here are under 250,000 clones, 82% of them singletons; the top ten hold approximately 5.2%. Seattle cases were enrolled at active infection and followed longitudinally.

Sequencing was done on a sample of peripheral blood. The rearrangement joins TRBV7-9 to TRBJ2-5, with D perhaps matching TRBD2 (5 bases). This clonotype was sampled from a woman aged 70-85 years with COVID-19, enrolled during active disease. The CDR3 DNA reads TGTGCCAGCAGCTTACTTGGCGGGGAGACCCAGTACTTC. This translates into CASSLLGGETQYF.